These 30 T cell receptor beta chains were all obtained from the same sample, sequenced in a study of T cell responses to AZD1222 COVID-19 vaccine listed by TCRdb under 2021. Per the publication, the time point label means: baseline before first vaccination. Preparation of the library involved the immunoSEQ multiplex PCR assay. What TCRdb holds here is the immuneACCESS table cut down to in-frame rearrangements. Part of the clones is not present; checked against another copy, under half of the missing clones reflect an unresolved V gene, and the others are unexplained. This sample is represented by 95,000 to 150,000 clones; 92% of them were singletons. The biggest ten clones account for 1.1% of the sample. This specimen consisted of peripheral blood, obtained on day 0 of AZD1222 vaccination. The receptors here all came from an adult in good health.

CDR3: CASSLEGLGELFF. Here the CDR3 DNA reads TGCGCCAGCAGCTTAGAGGGGCTCGGGGAGCTGTTTTTT. The chain couples TRBV5-1 to TRBJ2-2; D possibly uses TRBD1 or TRBD2 (5 bases each). Germline V gene sequence: CDR1 SGHRS, CDR2 YFSETQ. This CDR3 has 13 residues. Trimming removed 2 bases at V and 7 bases at J, with 9 bases between.

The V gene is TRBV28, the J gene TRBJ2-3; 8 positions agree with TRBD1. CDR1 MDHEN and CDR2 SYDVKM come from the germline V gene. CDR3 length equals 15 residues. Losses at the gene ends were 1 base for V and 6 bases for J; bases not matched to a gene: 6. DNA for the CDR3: TGTGCCAGCAGTTTATTCCAGGGGGCGGAGGATACGCAGTATTTT. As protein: CASSLFQGAEDTQYF.

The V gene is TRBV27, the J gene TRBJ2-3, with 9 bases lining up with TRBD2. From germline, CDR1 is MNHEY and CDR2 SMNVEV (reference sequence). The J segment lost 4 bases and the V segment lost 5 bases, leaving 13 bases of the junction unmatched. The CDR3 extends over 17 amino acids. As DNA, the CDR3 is TGTGCCAGCAGTGCCCGGGGCGGCGGGAGGGCCTCAGATACGCAGTATTTT. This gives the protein CASSARGGGRASDTQYF.

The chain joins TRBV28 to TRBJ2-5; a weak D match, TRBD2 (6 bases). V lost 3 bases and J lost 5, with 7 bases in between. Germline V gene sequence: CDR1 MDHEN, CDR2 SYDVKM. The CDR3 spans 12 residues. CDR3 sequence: CASSFRGETQYF. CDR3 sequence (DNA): TGTGCCAGCAGTTTCCGGGGGGAGACCCAGTACTTC. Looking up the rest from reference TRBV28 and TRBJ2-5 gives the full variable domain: DVKVTQSSRYLVKRTGEKVFLECVQDMDHENMFWYRQDPGLGLRLIYFSYDVKMKEKGDIPEGYSVSREKKERFSLILESASTNQTSMYLCASSFRGETQYFGPGTRLLVL.

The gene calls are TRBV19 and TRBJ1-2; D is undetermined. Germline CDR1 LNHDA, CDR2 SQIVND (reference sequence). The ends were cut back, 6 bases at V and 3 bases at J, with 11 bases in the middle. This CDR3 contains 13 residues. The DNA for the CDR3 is TGTGCCAGTAGCCCTTGGCAGGACTATGGCTACACCTTC. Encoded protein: CASSPWQDYGYTF.

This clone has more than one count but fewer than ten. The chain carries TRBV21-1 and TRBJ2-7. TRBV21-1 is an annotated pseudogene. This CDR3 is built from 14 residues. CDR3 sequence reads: CASSPHLPAYEQYF. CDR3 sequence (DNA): TGTGCCAGCAGCCCGCATCTTCCTGCCTACGAGCAGTACTTC.

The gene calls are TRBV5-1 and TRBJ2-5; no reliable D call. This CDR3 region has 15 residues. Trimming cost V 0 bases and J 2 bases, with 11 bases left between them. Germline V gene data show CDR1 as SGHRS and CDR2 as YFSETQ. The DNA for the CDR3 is TGCGCCAGCAGCTTGGGTATGGGCCCACAAGAGACCCAGTACTTC. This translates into CASSLGMGPQETQYF.

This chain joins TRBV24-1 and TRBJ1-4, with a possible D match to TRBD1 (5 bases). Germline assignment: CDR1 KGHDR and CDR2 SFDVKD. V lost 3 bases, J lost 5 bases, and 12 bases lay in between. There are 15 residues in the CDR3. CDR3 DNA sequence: TGTGCCACCAGTGATAAGGGCCAGGGCAATGAAAAACTGTTTTTT. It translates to CATSDKGQGNEKLFF.

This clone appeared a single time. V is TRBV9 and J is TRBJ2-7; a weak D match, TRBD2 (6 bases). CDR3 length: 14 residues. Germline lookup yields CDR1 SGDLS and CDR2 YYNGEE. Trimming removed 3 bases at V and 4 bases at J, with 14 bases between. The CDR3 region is CASSGPGLLYEQYF. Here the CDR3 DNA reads TGTGCCAGCAGCGGACCGGGACTCCTTTACGAGCAGTACTTC.

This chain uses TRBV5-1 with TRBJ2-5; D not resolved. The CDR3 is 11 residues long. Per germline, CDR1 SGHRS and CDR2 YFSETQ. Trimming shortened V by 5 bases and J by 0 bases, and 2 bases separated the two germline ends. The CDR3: CASRDQETQYF. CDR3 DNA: TGCGCCAGCAGGGACCAAGAGACCCAGTACTTC.

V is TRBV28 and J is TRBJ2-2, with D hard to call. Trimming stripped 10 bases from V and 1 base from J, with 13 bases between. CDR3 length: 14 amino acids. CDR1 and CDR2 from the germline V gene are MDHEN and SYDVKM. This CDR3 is CATKSDLNTGELFF. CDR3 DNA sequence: TGTGCCACCAAAAGCGACCTGAACACCGGGGAGCTGTTTTTT.

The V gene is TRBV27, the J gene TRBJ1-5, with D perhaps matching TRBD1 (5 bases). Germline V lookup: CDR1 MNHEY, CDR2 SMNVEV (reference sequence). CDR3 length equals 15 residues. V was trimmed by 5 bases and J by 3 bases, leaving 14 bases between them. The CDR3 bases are TGTGCCAGCAGTCCTTGGACGGGGACCAATCAGCCCCAGCATTTT. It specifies CASSPWTGTNQPQHF.

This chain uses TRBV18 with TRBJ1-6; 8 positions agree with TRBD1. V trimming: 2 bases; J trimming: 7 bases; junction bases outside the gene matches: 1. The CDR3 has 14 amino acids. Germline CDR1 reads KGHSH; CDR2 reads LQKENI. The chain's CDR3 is CASSPRQGNSPLHF. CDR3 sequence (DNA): TGTGCCAGCTCACCAAGACAGGGGAATTCACCCCTCCACTTT.

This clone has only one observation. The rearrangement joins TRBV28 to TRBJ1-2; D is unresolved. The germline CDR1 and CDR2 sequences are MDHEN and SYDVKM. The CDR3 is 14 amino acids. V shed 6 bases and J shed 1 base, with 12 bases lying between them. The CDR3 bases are TGTGCCAGCAGACCCACCGGGATTAACTATGGCTACACCTTC. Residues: CASRPTGINYGYTF.

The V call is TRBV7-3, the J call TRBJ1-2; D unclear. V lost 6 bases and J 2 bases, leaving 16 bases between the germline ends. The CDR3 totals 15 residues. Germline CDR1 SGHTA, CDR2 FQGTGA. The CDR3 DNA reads TGTGCCAGCAGGCCCATCCGGGGAGGAAACTATGGCTACACCTTC. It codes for CASRPIRGGNYGYTF.

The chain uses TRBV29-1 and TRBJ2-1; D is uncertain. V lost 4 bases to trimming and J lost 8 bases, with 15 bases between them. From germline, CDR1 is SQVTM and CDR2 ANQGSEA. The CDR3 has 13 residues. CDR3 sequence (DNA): TGCAGCGTTGGCAGGACCCCTCGGGATGAGCAGTTCTTC. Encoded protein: CSVGRTPRDEQFF.

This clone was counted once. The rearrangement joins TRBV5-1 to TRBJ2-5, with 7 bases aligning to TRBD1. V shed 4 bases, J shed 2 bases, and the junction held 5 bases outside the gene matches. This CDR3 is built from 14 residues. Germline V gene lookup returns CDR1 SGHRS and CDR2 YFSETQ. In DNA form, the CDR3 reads TGCGCCAGCAGCGCACAGGGGTGGCAAGAGACCCAGTACTTC. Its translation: CASSAQGWQETQYF.

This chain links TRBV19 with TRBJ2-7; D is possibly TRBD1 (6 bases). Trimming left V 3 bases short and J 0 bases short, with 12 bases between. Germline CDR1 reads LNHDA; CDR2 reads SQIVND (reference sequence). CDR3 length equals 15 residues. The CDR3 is CASSITSDSSYEQYF. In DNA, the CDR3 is TGTGCCAGTAGTATCACGTCGGACAGCTCCTACGAGCAGTACTTC.

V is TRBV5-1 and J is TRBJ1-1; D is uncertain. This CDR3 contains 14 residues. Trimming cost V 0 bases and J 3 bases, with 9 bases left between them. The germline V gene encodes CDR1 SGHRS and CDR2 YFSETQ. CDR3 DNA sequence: TGCGCCAGCAGCTTGGTACCCATGGACACTGAAGCTTTCTTT. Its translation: CASSLVPMDTEAFF. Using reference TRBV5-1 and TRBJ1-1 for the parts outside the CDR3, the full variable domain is KAGVTQTPRYLIKTRGQQVTLSCSPISGHRSVSWYQQTPGQGLQFLFEYFSETQRNKGNFPGRFSGRQFSNSRSEMNVSTLELGDSALYLCASSLVPMDTEAFFGQGTRLTVV.

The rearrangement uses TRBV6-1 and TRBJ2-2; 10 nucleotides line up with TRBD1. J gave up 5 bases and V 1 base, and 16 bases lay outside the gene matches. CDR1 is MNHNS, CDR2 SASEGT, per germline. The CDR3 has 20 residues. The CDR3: CASSEEPRRRGQGFTGELFF. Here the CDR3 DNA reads TGTGCCAGCAGTGAAGAGCCCCGACGGAGGGGACAGGGGTTTACCGGGGAGCTGTTTTTT.

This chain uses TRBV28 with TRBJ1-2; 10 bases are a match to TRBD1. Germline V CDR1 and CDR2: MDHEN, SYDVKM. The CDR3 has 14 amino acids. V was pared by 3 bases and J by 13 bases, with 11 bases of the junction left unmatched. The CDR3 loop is CASSFRDRGRIFTF. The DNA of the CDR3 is TGTGCCAGCAGTTTCCGGGACAGGGGACGAATCTTCACCTTC.

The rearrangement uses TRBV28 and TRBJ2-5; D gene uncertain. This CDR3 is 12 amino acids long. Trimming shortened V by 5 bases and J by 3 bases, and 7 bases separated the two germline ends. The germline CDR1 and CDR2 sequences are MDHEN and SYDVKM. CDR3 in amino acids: CASSPDEETQYF. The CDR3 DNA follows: TGTGCCAGCAGTCCGGATGAAGAGACCCAGTACTTC.

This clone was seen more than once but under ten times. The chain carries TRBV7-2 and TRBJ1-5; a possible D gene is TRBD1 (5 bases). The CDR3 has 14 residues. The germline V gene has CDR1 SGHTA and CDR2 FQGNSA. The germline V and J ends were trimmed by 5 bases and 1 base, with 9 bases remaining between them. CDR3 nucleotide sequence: TGTGCCAGCAGCCCAGGGATGAGCAATCAGCCCCAGCATTTT. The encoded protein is CASSPGMSNQPQHF.

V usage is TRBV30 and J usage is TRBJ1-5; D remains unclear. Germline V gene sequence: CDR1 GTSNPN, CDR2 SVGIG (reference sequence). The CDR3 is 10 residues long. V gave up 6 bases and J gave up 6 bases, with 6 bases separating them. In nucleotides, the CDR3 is TGTGCCTGCGGTCTTCAGCCCCAGCATTTT. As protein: CACGLQPQHF. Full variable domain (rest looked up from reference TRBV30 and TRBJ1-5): SQTIHQWPATLVQPVGSPLSLECTVEGTSNPNLYWYRQAAGRGLQLLFYSVGIGQISSEVPQNLSASRPQDRQFILSSKKLLLSDSGFYLCACGLQPQHFGDGTRLSIL.

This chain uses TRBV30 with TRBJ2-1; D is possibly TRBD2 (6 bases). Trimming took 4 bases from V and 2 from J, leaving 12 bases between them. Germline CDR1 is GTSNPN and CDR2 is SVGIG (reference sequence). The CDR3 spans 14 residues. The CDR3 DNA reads TGTGCCTGGAAGCGGGCAGGGACCTACAATGAGCAGTTCTTC. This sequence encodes CAWKRAGTYNEQFF. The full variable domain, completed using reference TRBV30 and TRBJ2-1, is SQTIHQWPATLVQPVGSPLSLECTVEGTSNPNLYWYRQAAGRGLQLLFYSVGIGQISSEVPQNLSASRPQDRQFILSSKKLLLSDSGFYLCAWKRAGTYNEQFFGPGTRLTVL.

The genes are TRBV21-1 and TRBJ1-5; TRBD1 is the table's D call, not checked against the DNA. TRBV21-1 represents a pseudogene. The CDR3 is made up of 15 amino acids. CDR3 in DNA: TGTGCCAGCAGCAGAGGACACTATAGCAATCAGCCCCAGCATTTT. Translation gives CASSRGHYSNQPQHF.

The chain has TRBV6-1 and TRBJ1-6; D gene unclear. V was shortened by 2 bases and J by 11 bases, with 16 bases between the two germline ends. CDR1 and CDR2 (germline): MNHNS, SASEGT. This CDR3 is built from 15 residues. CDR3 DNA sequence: TGTGCCAGCAGTGAATATCGTTGGGGAAAGGCACCCCTCCACTTT. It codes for CASSEYRWGKAPLHF.

CDR3 sequence reads: CASSQDRRDRYNQPQHF. The CDR3 bases are TGTGCCAGCAGCCAAGATCGACGGGACAGATACAATCAGCCCCAGCATTTT. The V and J genes are TRBV3-1 (or the pseudogene TRBV3-2) and TRBJ1-5, with TRBD1 matching 7 bases. This CDR3 is built from 17 residues. In germline, CDR1 is LGHDT, CDR2 YNNKEL (reference sequence). The trim removed 0 bases at V and 3 bases at J, leaving 8 bases unmatched.

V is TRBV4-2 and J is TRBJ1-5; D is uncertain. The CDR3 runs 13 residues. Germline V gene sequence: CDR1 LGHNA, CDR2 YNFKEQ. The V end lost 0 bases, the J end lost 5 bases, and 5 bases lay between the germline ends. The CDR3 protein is CASSQETDQPQHF. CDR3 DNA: TGTGCCAGCAGCCAAGAAACCGATCAGCCCCAGCATTTT.

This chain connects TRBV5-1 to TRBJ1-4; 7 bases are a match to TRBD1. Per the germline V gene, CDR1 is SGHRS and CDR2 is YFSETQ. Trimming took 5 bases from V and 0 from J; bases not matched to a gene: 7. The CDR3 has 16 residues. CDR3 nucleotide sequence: TGCGCCAGCAGTTGGGGACAGAAAGCAACTAATGAAAAACTGTTTTTT. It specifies CASSWGQKATNEKLFF.